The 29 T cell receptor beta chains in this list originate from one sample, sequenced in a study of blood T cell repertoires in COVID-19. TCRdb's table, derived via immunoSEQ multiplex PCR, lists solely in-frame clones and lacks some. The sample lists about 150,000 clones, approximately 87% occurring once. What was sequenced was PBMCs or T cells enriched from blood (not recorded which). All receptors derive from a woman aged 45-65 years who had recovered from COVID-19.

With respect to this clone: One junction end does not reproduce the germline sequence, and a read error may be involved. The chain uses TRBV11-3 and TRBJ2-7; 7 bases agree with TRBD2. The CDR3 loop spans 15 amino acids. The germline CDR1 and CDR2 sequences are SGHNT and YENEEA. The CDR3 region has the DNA TGTGCCAGCAGCTTCCGGGGGGATTATACAGCTCCGCAGGACTTC. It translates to CASSFRGDYTAPQDF.

The CDR3 DNA sequence: TGTGCCAGTAGTTCCTTACAGGGATGGTCCTACGAGCAGTACTTC. This translates into CASSSLQGWSYEQYF. The V and J genes are TRBV19 and TRBJ2-7, with TRBD1 as a possible D gene (6 bases). V lost 5 bases and J lost 1, with 15 bases in between. CDR1 LNHDA and CDR2 SQIVND come from the germline V gene (reference sequence). CDR3 length: 15 residues.

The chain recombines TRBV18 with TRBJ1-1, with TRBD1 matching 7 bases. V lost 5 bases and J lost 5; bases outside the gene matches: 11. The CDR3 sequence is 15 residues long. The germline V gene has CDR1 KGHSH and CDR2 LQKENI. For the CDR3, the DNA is TGTGCCAGCTCATCTCTTAGAGGGGGCGAGACTGAAGCTTTCTTT. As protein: CASSSLRGGETEAFF.

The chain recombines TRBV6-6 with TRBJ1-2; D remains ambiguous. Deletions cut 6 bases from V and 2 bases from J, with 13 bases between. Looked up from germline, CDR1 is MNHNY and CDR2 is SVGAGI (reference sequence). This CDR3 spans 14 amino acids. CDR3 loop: CASRGAAANYGYTF. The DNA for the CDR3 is TGTGCCAGCAGGGGAGCGGCGGCCAACTATGGCTACACCTTC.

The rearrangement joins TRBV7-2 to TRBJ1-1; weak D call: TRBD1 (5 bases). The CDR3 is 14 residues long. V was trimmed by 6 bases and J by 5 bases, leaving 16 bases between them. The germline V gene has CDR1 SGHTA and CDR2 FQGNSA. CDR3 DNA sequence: TGTGCCAGCAGGCGGGGCGGGGTAGCGACTGAAGCTTTCTTT. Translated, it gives CASRRGGVATEAFF.

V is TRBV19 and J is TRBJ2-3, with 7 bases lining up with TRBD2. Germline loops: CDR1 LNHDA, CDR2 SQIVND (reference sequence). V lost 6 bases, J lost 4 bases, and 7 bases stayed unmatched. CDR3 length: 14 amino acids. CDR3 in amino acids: CASRKRGGSDTQYF. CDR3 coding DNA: TGTGCCAGTAGAAAGCGGGGAGGCTCAGATACGCAGTATTTT.

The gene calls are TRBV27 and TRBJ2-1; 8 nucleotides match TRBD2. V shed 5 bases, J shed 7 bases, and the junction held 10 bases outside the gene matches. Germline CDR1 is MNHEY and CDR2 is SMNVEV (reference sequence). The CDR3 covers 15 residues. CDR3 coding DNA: TGTGCCAGCAGTACCATAGCGGGGCCCAGGAATGAGCAGTTCTTC. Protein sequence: CASSTIAGPRNEQFF.

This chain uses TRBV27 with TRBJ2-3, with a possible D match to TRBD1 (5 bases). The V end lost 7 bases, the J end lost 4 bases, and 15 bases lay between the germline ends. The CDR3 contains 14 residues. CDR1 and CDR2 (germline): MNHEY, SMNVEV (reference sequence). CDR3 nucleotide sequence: TGTGCCAGCACCCGGCAGGGTAGGGCAGATACGCAGTATTTT. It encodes CASTRQGRADTQYF.

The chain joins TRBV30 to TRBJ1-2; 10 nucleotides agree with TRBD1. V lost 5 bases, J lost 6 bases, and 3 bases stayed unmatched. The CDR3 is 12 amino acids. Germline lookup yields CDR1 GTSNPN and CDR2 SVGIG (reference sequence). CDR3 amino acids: CAWVGTGDGYTF. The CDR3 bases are TGTGCCTGGGTAGGGACAGGGGATGGCTACACCTTC.

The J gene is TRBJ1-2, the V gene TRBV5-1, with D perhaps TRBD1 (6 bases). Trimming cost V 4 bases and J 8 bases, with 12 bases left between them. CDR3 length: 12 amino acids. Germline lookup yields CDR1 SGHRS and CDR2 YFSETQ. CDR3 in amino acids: CASSGSTGGYTF. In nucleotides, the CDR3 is TGCGCCAGCAGCGGCTCGACAGGCGGCTACACCTTC.

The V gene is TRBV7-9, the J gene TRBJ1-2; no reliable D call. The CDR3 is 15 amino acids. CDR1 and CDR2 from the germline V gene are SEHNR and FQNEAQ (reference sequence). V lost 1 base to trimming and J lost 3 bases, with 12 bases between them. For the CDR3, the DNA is TGTGCCAGCAGCTTAGTAGTGGAGGCGTACTATGGCTACACCTTC. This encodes CASSLVVEAYYGYTF. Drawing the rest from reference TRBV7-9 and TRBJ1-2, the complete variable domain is DTGVSQNPRHKITKRGQNVTFRCDPISEHNRLYWYRQTLGQGPEFLTYFQNEAQLEKSRLLSDRFSAERPKGSFSTLEIQRTEQGDSAMYLCASSLVVEAYYGYTFGSGTRLTVV.

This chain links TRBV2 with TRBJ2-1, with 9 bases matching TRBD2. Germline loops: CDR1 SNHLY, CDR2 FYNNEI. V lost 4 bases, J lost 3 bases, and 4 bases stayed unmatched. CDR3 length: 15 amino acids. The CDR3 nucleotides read TGTGCCAGCAGTGGGCTAGCGGGGCGCTACAATGAGCAGTTCTTC. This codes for CASSGLAGRYNEQFF.

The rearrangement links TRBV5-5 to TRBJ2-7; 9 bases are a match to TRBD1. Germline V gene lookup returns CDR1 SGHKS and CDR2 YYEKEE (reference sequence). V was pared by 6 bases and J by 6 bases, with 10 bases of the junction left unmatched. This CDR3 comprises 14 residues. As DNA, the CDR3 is TGTGCCAGCAACCCCCGGGACAGGGCATCCGAGCAGTACTTC. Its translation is CASNPRDRASEQYF.

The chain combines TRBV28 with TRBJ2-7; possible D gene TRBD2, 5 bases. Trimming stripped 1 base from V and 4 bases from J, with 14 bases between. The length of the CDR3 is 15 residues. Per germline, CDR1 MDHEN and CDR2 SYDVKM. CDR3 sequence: CASSLYGGGRYEQYF. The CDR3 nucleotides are TGTGCCAGCAGTTTATACGGAGGAGGCCGGTACGAGCAGTACTTC. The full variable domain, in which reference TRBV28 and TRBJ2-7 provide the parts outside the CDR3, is DVKVTQSSRYLVKRTGEKVFLECVQDMDHENMFWYRQDPGLGLRLIYFSYDVKMKEKGDIPEGYSVSREKKERFSLILESASTNQTSMYLCASSLYGGGRYEQYFGPGTRLTVT.

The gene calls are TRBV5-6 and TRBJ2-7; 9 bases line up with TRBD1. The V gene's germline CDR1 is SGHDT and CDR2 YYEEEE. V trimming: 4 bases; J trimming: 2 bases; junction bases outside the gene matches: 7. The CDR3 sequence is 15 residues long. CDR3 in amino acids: CASSRGRTGAYEQYF. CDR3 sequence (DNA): TGTGCCAGCAGCCGAGGGCGGACAGGGGCCTACGAGCAGTACTTC.

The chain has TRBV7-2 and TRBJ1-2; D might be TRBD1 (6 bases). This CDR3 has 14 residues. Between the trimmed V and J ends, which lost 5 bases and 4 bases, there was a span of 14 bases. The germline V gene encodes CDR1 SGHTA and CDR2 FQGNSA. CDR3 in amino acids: CASSEQGRTYGYTF. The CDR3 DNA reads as TGTGCCAGCAGCGAACAGGGAAGAACCTATGGCTACACCTTC.

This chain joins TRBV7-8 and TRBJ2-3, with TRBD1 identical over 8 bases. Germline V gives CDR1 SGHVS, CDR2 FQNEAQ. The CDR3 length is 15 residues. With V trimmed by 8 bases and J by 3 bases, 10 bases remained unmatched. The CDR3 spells CASGLRGLRTDTQYF. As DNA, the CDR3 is TGTGCCAGCGGGCTCAGGGGGCTTAGGACAGATACGCAGTATTTT. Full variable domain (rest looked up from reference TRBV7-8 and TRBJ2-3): GAGVSQSPRYKVAKRGQDVALRCDPISGHVSLFWYQQALGQGPEFLTYFQNEAQLDKSGLPSDRFFAERPEGSVSTLKIQRTQQEDSAVYLCASGLRGLRTDTQYFGPGTRLTVL.

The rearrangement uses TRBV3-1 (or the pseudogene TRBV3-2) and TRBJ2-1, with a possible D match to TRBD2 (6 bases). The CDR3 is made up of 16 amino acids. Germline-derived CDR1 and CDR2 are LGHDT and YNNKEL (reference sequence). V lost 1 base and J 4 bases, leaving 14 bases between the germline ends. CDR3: CASSQAGTPSYNEQFF. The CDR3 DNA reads TGTGCCAGCAGCCAAGCCGGGACTCCTTCTTACAATGAGCAGTTCTTC.

The CDR3 spells CASRHTGAVGNYGYTF. CDR3 nucleotides: TGTGCCAGCAGACATACAGGGGCGGTCGGCAACTATGGCTACACCTTC. The rearrangement uses TRBV5-4 and TRBJ1-2; 7 nucleotides align to TRBD1. The germline CDR1 and CDR2 sequences are SGHNT and YYREEE (reference sequence). V dropped 5 bases and J dropped 2; count of bases not matched to a gene: 12. This CDR3 is 16 amino acids long.

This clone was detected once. The CDR3 reads CASSSTGDEKLFF. Written as DNA, the CDR3 is TGTGCCAGCAGCTCGACAGGGGATGAAAAACTGTTTTTT. The rearrangement uses TRBV7-9 and TRBJ1-4; TRBD1 matches at 8 bases. The CDR3 length is 13 residues. Looked up from germline, CDR1 is SEHNR and CDR2 is FQNEAQ (reference sequence). Losses at the gene ends were 4 bases for V and 6 bases for J; bases not matched to a gene: 1. Supplemented by reference TRBV7-9 and TRBJ1-4, the full variable domain reads DTGVSQNPRHKITKRGQNVTFRCDPISEHNRLYWYRQTLGQGPEFLTYFQNEAQLEKSRLLSDRFSAERPKGSFSTLEIQRTEQGDSAMYLCASSSTGDEKLFFGSGTQLSVL.

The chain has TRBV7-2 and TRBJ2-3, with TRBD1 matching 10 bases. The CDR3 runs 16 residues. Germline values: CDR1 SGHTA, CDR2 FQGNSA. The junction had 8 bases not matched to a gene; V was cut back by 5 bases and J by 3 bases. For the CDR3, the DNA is TGTGCCAGCAGCCGCCGGGACAGGGGCGGGACAGATACGCAGTATTTT. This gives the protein CASSRRDRGGTDTQYF.

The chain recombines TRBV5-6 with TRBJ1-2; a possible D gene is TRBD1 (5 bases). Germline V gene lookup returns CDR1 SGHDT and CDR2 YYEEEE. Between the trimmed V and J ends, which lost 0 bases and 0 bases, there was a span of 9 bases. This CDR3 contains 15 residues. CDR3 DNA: TGTGCCAGCAGCTTGGCCGGGGGGACTAACTATGGCTACACCTTC. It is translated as CASSLAGGTNYGYTF.

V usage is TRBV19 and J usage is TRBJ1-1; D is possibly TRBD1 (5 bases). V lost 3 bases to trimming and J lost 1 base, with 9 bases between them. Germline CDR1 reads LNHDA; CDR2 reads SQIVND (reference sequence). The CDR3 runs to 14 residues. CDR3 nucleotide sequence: TGTGCCAGTAGTATCTCAGGGTCGAACACTGAAGCTTTCTTT. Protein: CASSISGSNTEAFF.

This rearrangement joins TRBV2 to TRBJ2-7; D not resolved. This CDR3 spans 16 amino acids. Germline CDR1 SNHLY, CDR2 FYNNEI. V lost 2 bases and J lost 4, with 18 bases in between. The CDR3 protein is CASSERGSVRGYEQYF. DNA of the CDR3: TGTGCCAGCAGTGAAAGAGGCTCGGTCCGAGGATACGAGCAGTACTTC. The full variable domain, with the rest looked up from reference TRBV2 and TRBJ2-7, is EPEVTQTPSHQVTQMGQEVILRCVPISNHLYFYWYRQILGQKVEFLVSFYNNEISEKSEIFDDQFSVERPDGSNFTLKIRSTKLEDSAMYFCASSERGSVRGYEQYFGPGTRLTVT.

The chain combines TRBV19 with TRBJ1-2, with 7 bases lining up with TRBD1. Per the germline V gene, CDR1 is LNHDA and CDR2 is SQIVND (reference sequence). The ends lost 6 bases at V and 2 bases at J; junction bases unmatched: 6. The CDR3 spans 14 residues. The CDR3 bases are TGTGCCAGTAGCCCCTCGACAGGGAACTATGGCTACACCTTC. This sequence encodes CASSPSTGNYGYTF.

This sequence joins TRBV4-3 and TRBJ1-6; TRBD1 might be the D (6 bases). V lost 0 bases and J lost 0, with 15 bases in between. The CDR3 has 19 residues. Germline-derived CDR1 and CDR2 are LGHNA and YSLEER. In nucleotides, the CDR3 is TGCGCCAGCAGCCAAGATTACACAGGGAAAAGCTCCTATAATTCACCCCTCCACTTT. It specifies CASSQDYTGKSSYNSPLHF.

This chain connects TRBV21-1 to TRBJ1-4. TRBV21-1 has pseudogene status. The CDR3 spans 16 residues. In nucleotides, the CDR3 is TGTGCCAGCAGCAAAAACTTCGGGGAATCAGATGAAAAACTGTTTTTT. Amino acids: CASSKNFGESDEKLFF.

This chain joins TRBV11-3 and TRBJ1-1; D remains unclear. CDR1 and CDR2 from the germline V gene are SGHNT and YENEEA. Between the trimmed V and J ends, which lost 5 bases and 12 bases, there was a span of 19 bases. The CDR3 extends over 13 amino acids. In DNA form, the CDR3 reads TGTGCCAGCAGCCCCTCCCTGTCAAGCTGGTCTTTCTTT. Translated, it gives CASSPSLSSWSFF.

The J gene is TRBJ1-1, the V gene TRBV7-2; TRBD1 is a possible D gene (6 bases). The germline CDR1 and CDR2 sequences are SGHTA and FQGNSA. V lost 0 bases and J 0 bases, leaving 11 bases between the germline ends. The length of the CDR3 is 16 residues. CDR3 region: CASSLAAGQLNTEAFF. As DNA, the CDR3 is TGTGCCAGCAGCTTAGCTGCAGGACAGCTGAACACTGAAGCTTTCTTT.